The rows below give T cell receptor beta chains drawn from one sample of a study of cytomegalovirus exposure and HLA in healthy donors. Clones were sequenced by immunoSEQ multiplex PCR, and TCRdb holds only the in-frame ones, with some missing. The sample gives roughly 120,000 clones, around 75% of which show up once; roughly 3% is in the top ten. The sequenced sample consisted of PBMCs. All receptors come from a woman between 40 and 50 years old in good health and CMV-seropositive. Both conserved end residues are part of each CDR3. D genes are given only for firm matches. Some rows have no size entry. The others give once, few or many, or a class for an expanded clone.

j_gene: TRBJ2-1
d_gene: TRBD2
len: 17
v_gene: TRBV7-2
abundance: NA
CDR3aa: CASMDHGSGRAGNEQFF
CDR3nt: TGTGCCAGCATGGACCACGGAAGCGGGAGGGCCGGCAATGAGCAGTTCTTC

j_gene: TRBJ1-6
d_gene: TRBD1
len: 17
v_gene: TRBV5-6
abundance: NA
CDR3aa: CASSLETGGSYNSPLHF
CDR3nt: TGTGCCAGCAGCTTGGAAACAGGGGGGTCCTATAATTCACCCCTCCACTTT

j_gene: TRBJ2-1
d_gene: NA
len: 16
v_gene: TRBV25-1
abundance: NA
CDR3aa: CASIEEGGNSYNEQFF
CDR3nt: TGTGCCAGCATCGAAGAGGGGGGGAACTCCTACAATGAGCAGTTCTTC

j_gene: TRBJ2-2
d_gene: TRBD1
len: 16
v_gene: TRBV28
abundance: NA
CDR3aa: CASSMIRTGGTGELFF
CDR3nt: TGTGCCAGCAGTATGATCAGGACAGGGGGGACCGGGGAGCTGTTTTTT

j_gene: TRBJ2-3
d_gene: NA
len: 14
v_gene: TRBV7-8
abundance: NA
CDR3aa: CASSSDRSTDTQYF
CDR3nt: TGTGCCAGCAGCTCCGACAGAAGCACAGATACGCAGTATTTT

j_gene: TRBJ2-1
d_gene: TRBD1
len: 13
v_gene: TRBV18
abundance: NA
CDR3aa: CASSGGQNNEQFF
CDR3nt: TGTGCCAGCTCAGGGGGACAGAACAATGAGCAGTTCTTC

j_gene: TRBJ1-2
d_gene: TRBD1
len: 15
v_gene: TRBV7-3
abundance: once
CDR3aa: CASSPAGGAGYGYTF
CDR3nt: TGTGCCAGCAGCCCAGCAGGGGGCGCTGGCTATGGCTACACCTTC

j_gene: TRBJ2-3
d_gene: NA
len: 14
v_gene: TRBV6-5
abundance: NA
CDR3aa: CASSYVGPTDTQYF
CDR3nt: TGTGCCAGCAGTTATGTGGGGCCGACCGATACGCAGTATTTT

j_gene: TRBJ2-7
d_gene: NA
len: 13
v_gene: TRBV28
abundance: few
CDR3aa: CASNNRFRYEQYF
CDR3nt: TGTGCCAGCAACAACAGGTTCCGCTACGAGCAGTACTTC

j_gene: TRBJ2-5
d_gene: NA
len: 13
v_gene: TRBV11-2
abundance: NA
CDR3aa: CASKQLGRETQYF
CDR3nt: TGTGCCAGCAAACAGCTGGGGAGAGAGACCCAGTACTTC

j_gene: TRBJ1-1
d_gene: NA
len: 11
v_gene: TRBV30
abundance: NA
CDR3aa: CAVARNTEAFF
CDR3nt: TGTGCCGTGGCCAGGAACACTGAAGCTTTCTTT

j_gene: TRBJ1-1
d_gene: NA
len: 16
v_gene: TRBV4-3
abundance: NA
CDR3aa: CASSQDLTGVGTEAFF
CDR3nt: TGCGCCAGCAGCCAAGATTTAACGGGGGTGGGTACTGAAGCTTTCTTT

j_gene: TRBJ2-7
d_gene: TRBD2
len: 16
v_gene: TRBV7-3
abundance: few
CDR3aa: CASSLASSGRAVEQYF
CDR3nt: TGTGCCAGCAGCTTAGCAAGTAGCGGGAGAGCAGTCGAGCAGTACTTC

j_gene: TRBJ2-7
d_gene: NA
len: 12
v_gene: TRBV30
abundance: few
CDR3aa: CAQKDSGDEQYF
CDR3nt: TGTGCCCAAAAAGACAGTGGCGACGAGCAGTACTTC

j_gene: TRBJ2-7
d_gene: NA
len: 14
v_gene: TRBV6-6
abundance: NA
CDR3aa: CASSYLYSSYEQYF
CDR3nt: TGTGCCAGCAGTTACCTGTACAGCTCCTACGAGCAGTACTTC

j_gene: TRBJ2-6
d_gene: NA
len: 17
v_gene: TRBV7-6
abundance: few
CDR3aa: CASSLGRLPSGANVLTF
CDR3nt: TGTGCCAGCAGCTTAGGTAGACTCCCCTCTGGGGCCAACGTCCTGACTTTC

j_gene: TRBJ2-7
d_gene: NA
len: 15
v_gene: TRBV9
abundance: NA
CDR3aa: CASSDTGHGLWEQYF
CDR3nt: TGTGCCAGCAGCGACACCGGACACGGCCTCTGGGAGCAGTACTTC